Sequencing of this TCR beta chain was carried out in a study of T cell responses to AZD1222 COVID-19 vaccine. The study, taken as a whole, reports: Unmutated variant regions are reportedly the target of nearly half of TCRs that are spike-specific. Donor demographics were predominantly white British with a female majority; clonal diversity may be underestimated. Rises in breadth and depth of Spike-specific TCRs came after two AZD1222 doses.

The CDR3 loop spans 13 amino acids. V was pared by 0 bases and J by 3 bases, with 5 bases between. Germline-derived CDR1 and CDR2 are MNHEY and SMNVEV (reference sequence). Generated by immunoSEQ multiplex PCR, the TCRdb table keeps only in-frame clones and is missing some. The sample has around 150,000 clones; roughly 94% are singletons. About this clone: Its target is not known.

This sequence was found in an adult in good health. Here the sequenced sample was peripheral blood, taken on day 0 of AZD1222 vaccination. The rearrangement uses TRBV27 and TRBJ1-1; D uncertain. CDR3 DNA sequence: TGTGCCAGCAGTTTATCTGTTTACACTGAAGCTTTCTTT. Encoded protein: CASSLSVYTEAFF.